These 21 T cell receptor beta chains share one sample of origin, sequenced in a study of post-analysis software for immune sequencing data (dated by TCRdb to between 2014 and 2017). On the study overall, not on this receptor specifically: Significantly higher frequencies in patients than in controls were found for roughly five TRBV segments, including TRBV5-6, TRBV5-1 and TRBV20-1.

No cognate antigen is known for these TCRs. The library was generated by PCR. TCRdb records Illumina HiSeq 2500 as the sequencer. Unique molecular identifiers were incorporated into TCR beta cDNA libraries to reduce PCR and sequencing biases. The public sequencing data were trimmed at Q25 with fastp and processed into clonotypes with MiXCR by TCRdb, which kept only in-frame beta chains. For every CDR3 protein sequence, its rows merge into one entry that carries the most common genes and DNA. The sample has hundreds of thousands of distinct CDR3 sequences on record, roughly three fifths of them singletons. 11% of the sample goes to the ten largest clones. The source material was blood. These receptors were obtained from a girl aged 2 to 9 with multiple sclerosis.

This clonotype was seen only a few times. CDR3 DNA sequence: TGCAGCGCTCCTCTGGGGACAGAGGTAAACTATGGCTACACCTTC. It codes for CSAPLGTEVNYGYTF. J is TRBJ1-2 and V is TRBV20-1, with 7 bases lining up with TRBD1. The CDR3 totals 15 residues. Germline CDR1 and CDR2: DFQATT and SNEGSKA (reference sequence).

V gene TRBV12-3 or TRBV12-4 combines with J gene TRBJ2-2; D might be TRBD2 (5 bases). The CDR3 consists of 14 residues. V was clipped by 6 bases and J by 3 bases, with 11 bases between them. The CDR3 nucleotides read TGTGCCAGCAGGGACTCCTCCCACACCGGGGAGCTGTTTTTT. Translating gives CASRDSSHTGELFF.

This clonotype was seen more than once but under ten times. J is TRBJ1-5 and V is TRBV20-1, with 7 bases lining up with TRBD1. Unmatched junction bases numbered 12, after V lost 6 bases and J lost 4 bases. CDR3 length: 15 amino acids. Germline lookup yields CDR1 DFQATT and CDR2 SNEGSKA (reference sequence). Here the CDR3 DNA reads TGCAGTGCGAGACCCCGCGGGACAGTTAATCAGCCCCAGCATTTT. Protein sequence: CSARPRGTVNQPQHF.

The V and J genes are TRBV28 and TRBJ2-7; TRBD1 or TRBD2 may be the D gene (6 bases each). Trimming pared 7 bases from V and 2 bases from J, leaving 12 bases between. This CDR3 is 13 amino acids long. Germline V gene data show CDR1 as MDHEN and CDR2 as SYDVKM. The CDR3 nucleotides read TGTGCCAGCACGGGGGCTATCCCCTACGAGCAGTACTTC. The encoded protein is CASTGAIPYEQYF.

This clonotype was seen only a few times. The chain combines TRBV20-1 with TRBJ2-5; the D call may be TRBD1 or TRBD2 (5 bases each). Trimming removed 4 bases at V and 2 bases at J, with 14 bases between. The CDR3 runs 14 residues. Germline CDR1 and CDR2: DFQATT and SNEGSKA (reference sequence). The CDR3 DNA sequence: TGCAGTGCTACCCCGGGACCAATACAAGAGACCCAGTACTTC. It encodes CSATPGPIQETQYF.

This chain connects TRBV20-1 to TRBJ2-2; TRBD1 agrees at 9 bases. Germline CDR1 DFQATT, CDR2 SNEGSKA (reference sequence). The CDR3 is made up of 16 amino acids. V gave up 3 bases and J gave up 2 bases; unmatched junction bases: 7. In nucleotides, the CDR3 is TGCAGTGCTAGGGGCGAACAGGGGGCTAACACCGGGGAGCTGTTTTTT. This codes for CSARGEQGANTGELFF.

V and J are TRBV2 and TRBJ2-3; D may be TRBD1 or TRBD2 (5 bases each). Germline V gene data show CDR1 as SNHLY and CDR2 as FYNNEI. V was clipped by 0 bases and J by 0 bases, with 13 bases between them. The CDR3 covers 17 residues. In DNA form, the CDR3 reads TGTGCCAGCAGTGAAGCGAGGGGTTTTGGCAGCACAGATACGCAGTATTTT. Translated: CASSEARGFGSTDTQYF. The entire variable domain, with the rest obtained from reference TRBV2 and TRBJ2-3, is as follows: EPEVTQTPSHQVTQMGQEVILRCVPISNHLYFYWYRQILGQKVEFLVSFYNNEISEKSEIFDDQFSVERPDGSNFTLKIRSTKLEDSAMYFCASSEARGFGSTDTQYFGPGTRLTVL.

The CDR3 loop is CASSLALTGNTEAFF. Written as DNA, the CDR3 is TGTGCCAGCAGCTTAGCGCTTACGGGGAACACTGAAGCTTTCTTT. The chain recombines TRBV7-2 with TRBJ1-1; no definite D call. V lost 0 bases and J 1 base, leaving 9 bases between the germline ends. CDR1 is SGHTA and CDR2 is FQGNSA in the germline V gene. CDR3 length equals 15 residues. Drawing the rest from reference TRBV7-2 and TRBJ1-1, the complete variable domain is GAGVSQSPSNKVTEKGKDVELRCDPISGHTALYWYRQSLGQGLEFLIYFQGNSAPDKSGLPSDRFSAERTGGSVSTLTIQRTQQEDSAVYLCASSLALTGNTEAFFGQGTRLTVV.

Only a few counts were recorded for this clonotype. This chain joins TRBV20-1 and TRBJ2-1; D ambiguous. CDR3 length equals 12 residues. CDR1 is DFQATT, CDR2 SNEGSKA, per germline (reference sequence). Trimming left V 3 bases short and J 2 bases short, with 5 bases between. CDR3 region: CSARGTYNEQFF. CDR3 DNA: TGCAGTGCTAGGGGCACCTACAATGAGCAGTTCTTC.

V gene TRBV9 combines with J gene TRBJ2-1; 12 nucleotides agree with TRBD2. The germline CDR1 and CDR2 sequences are SGDLS and YYNGEE. The CDR3 runs to 19 residues. V lost 0 bases to trimming and J lost 7 bases; unmatched junction nucleotides: 14. CDR3 region: CASSVVGLAGGPGMNEQFF. As DNA, the CDR3 is TGTGCCAGCAGCGTAGTTGGGCTAGCGGGAGGGCCAGGAATGAATGAGCAGTTCTTC.

J is TRBJ2-7 and V is TRBV6-5; D possibly uses TRBD1 or TRBD2 (5 bases each). Germline-derived CDR1 and CDR2 are MNHEY and SVGAGI. The CDR3 is 14 amino acids. V lost 2 bases to trimming and J lost 4 bases, with 12 bases between them. CDR3 loop: CASSYGQWGYEQYF. The DNA of the CDR3 is TGTGCCAGCAGTTACGGACAATGGGGGTACGAGCAGTACTTC.

This chain connects TRBV29-1 to TRBJ2-1; 11 nucleotides align to TRBD1. Germline lookup yields CDR1 SQVTM and CDR2 ANQGSEA. The trim removed 4 bases at V and 6 bases at J, leaving 5 bases unmatched. This CDR3 has 14 residues. The CDR3 DNA is TGCAGCGTTGGACCGGGACAGGGGGGCAATGAGCAGTTCTTC. Its protein product is CSVGPGQGGNEQFF.

In this sample, this clonotype turned up a few times. V is TRBV28 and J is TRBJ2-1; D gene ambiguous. Germline-derived CDR1 and CDR2 are MDHEN and SYDVKM. There are 16 residues in the CDR3. Trimming removed 4 bases from V and 5 bases from J, with 18 bases in between. The CDR3 protein is CASSSHGAPFHNEQFF. In DNA, the CDR3 is TGTGCCAGCAGTTCCCACGGCGCTCCTTTCCACAATGAGCAGTTCTTC. Full variable domain (rest looked up from reference TRBV28 and TRBJ2-1): DVKVTQSSRYLVKRTGEKVFLECVQDMDHENMFWYRQDPGLGLRLIYFSYDVKMKEKGDIPEGYSVSREKKERFSLILESASTNQTSMYLCASSSHGAPFHNEQFFGPGTRLTVL.

This clonotype has a handful of counts. This rearrangement joins TRBV27 to TRBJ1-5; the match to TRBD1 covers 8 bases. Germline V gives CDR1 MNHEY, CDR2 SMNVEV (reference sequence). The trim removed 8 bases at V and 11 bases at J, leaving 14 bases unmatched. The CDR3 extends over 14 amino acids. CDR3 nucleotides: TGTGCCAGCGCGACGGGCAGTCACAGGGGGACCCAGCATTTT. This encodes CASATGSHRGTQHF.

CDR3 loop: CASSLVHSKGAGGYTF. CDR3 nucleotide sequence: TGTGCCAGCAGCTTAGTTCATAGTAAGGGGGCCGGTGGCTACACCTTC. V is TRBV7-2 and J is TRBJ1-2, with 7 nucleotides matching TRBD1. Germline-derived CDR1 and CDR2 are SGHTA and FQGNSA. The CDR3 extends over 16 amino acids. V trimming: 1 base; J trimming: 7 bases; junction bases outside the gene matches: 12. The complete variable domain, with remaining parts taken from reference TRBV7-2 and TRBJ1-2, reads GAGVSQSPSNKVTEKGKDVELRCDPISGHTALYWYRQSLGQGLEFLIYFQGNSAPDKSGLPSDRFSAERTGGSVSTLTIQRTQQEDSAVYLCASSLVHSKGAGGYTFGSGTRLTVV.

In this sample, this clonotype turned up once. The chain joins TRBV7-2 to TRBJ2-7; D not certain. The tail of the sequence fits TRBJ2-5 better, so the J call may be wrong. Germline lookup yields CDR1 SGHTA and CDR2 FQGNSA. The CDR3 is made up of 12 amino acids. The CDR3: CASNSWGETQYF. In nucleotides, the CDR3 is TGTGCCAGCAACTCATGGGGTGAGACCCAGTACTTC.

The chain uses TRBV5-1 and TRBJ2-3, with D tentatively TRBD1 (6 bases). Trimming left V 6 bases short and J 2 bases short, with 22 bases between. The length of the CDR3 is 17 residues. From germline, CDR1 is SGHRS and CDR2 YFSETQ. The CDR3 region has the DNA TGCGCCAGCATGACAGGCACTAAAACCTACAACACAGATACGCAGTATTTT. Its translation: CASMTGTKTYNTDTQYF. Combining the CDR3 with reference TRBV5-1 and TRBJ2-3 gives the whole variable domain KAGVTQTPRYLIKTRGQQVTLSCSPISGHRSVSWYQQTPGQGLQFLFEYFSETQRNKGNFPGRFSGRQFSNSRSEMNVSTLELGDSALYLCASMTGTKTYNTDTQYFGPGTRLTVL.

V gene TRBV2 combines with J gene TRBJ2-1; 7 bases line up with TRBD2. This CDR3 has 15 amino acids. The germline V gene has CDR1 SNHLY and CDR2 FYNNEI. V trimming: 6 bases; J trimming: 2 bases; junction bases outside the gene matches: 7. CDR3 sequence: CASSAIAGPYNEQFF. As DNA, the CDR3 is TGTGCCAGCAGCGCTATAGCGGGTCCCTACAATGAGCAGTTCTTC.

The chain is built from TRBV12-3 or TRBV12-4 and TRBJ2-3; 7 bases agree with TRBD1. Trimming removed 0 bases from V and 1 base from J; junction bases left unmatched: 4. The CDR3 consists of 16 residues. The CDR3 is CASSLARGQGTDTQYF. The CDR3 coding sequence is TGTGCCAGCAGTTTAGCGCGTGGACAGGGCACAGATACGCAGTATTTT.

There are a few counts of this clonotype. The chain uses TRBV5-1 and TRBJ2-7, with 11 bases aligning to TRBD1. Germline CDR1 SGHRS, CDR2 YFSETQ. The CDR3 totals 13 residues. V was pared by 5 bases and J by 6 bases, with 4 bases of the junction left unmatched. The CDR3 sequence is CASRRTGGIEQYF. The CDR3, as DNA: TGCGCCAGCAGAAGGACAGGGGGCATCGAGCAGTACTTC.

This chain links TRBV3-1 with TRBJ2-1, with D perhaps TRBD2 (7 bases). CDR1 LGHDT and CDR2 YNNKEL come from the germline V gene (reference sequence). The CDR3 is made up of 17 amino acids. V gave up 1 base and J gave up 6 bases, with 19 bases separating them. The CDR3, as DNA: TGTGCCAGCAGCCAAGGGGGGGGGCCTCTCTCTGGCAATGAGCAGTTCTTC. Its translation is CASSQGGGPLSGNEQFF.